A selection of T cell receptor beta chains follows, all from one sample in a study of Graves' ophthalmopathy and Graves' hyperthyroidism. Via MiXCR, TCRdb re-called the multiplex PCR reads, giving one row per CDR3 protein. The sample holds around 1.1 million distinct CDR3 sequences, around a third seen once. The specimen sequenced was peripheral blood or thyroid tissue (not recorded which). The receptors originated from an adult man with Graves' hyperthyroidism. The CDR3 runs from the conserved cysteine through the conserved F or W. D genes are given only for firm matches. Rows give clone size only sometimes, using once, few, many, or a class for an expanded clone.

d_call	v_call	cdr3_length	clone_size	j_call	cdr3_aa	cdr3_nt
-	TRBV7-9	16	many	TRBJ2-5	CASTNALRGGQETQYF	TGTGCCAGCACTAATGCTCTCAGGGGTGGCCAAGAGACCCAGTACTTC
-	TRBV12-3/TRBV12-4	14	-	TRBJ2-5	CASREGISQETQYF	TGTGCCAGCAGGGAAGGAATTTCTCAAGAGACCCAGTACTTC
TRBD1	TRBV11-1	15	-	TRBJ1-6	CASSLQDRGQSPLHF	TGCGCCAGCAGCCTCCAGGACAGGGGTCAGTCACCCCTCCACTTT
-	TRBV10-3	12	-	TRBJ1-2	CAISEGSNGYTF	TGTGCCATCAGTGAGGGGAGCAACGGCTACACCTTC
TRBD1	TRBV2	14	many	TRBJ1-5	CASRRDRGRDAQHF	TGTGCCAGCAGACGTGACAGGGGCCGGGATGCCCAGCATTTT
-	TRBV11-1	14	few	TRBJ2-7	CASSLVPGSNEQYF	TGTGCCAGCAGCTTAGTTCCCGGGAGCAACGAGCAGTACTTC
-	TRBV9	14	-	TRBJ2-5	CASSVESAVETQYF	TGTGCCAGCAGCGTGGAGTCGGCGGTTGAGACCCAGTACTTC
-	TRBV5-1	15	once	TRBJ1-5	CASSLLQYGAEPQHF	TGCGCCAGCAGCTTGTTACAGTACGGGGCAGAGCCCCAGCATTTT
-	TRBV12-3/TRBV12-4	16	-	TRBJ1-3	CASTPGVSYSGNTIYF	TGTGCCAGCACCCCTGGGGTTTCATACTCTGGAAACACCATATATTTT
TRBD1	TRBV11-2	15	many	TRBJ1-2	CASSVSRDRVIGYTF	TGTGCCAGCAGCGTAAGCCGGGACAGGGTCATTGGCTACACCTTC
-	TRBV2	13	once	TRBJ2-5	CASSVAGMETQYF	TGTGCCAGCAGTGTGGCAGGGATGGAGACCCAGTACTTC
-	TRBV28	15	-	TRBJ1-1	CASSFRGSRKTEAFF	TGTGCCAGCAGTTTTCGGGGGTCCAGAAAAACTGAAGCTTTCTTT
-	TRBV7-9	14	-	TRBJ2-2	CASSMGPGAGELFF	TGTGCCAGCAGCATGGGACCCGGAGCCGGGGAGCTGTTTTTT
-	TRBV12-3/TRBV12-4	13	many	TRBJ2-7	CASSPAGSHEQYF	TGTGCCAGCAGCCCAGCGGGCAGCCACGAGCAGTACTTC
-	TRBV29-1	10	-	TRBJ1-5	CSVAGETQHF	TGCAGCGTTGCGGGAGAGACCCAGCATTTT
-	TRBV5-1	12	few	TRBJ2-7	CASSADPYEQYF	TGCGCCAGCTCCGCGGACCCGTACGAGCAGTACTTC
TRBD1	TRBV7-2	15	-	TRBJ1-5	CASSQGQGPDQPQHF	TGCGCCAGCAGCCAGGGACAGGGTCCGGATCAGCCCCAGCATTTT
TRBD2	TRBV19	15	-	TRBJ2-3	CASRSSGGRTDTQYF	TGTGCCAGCCGCTCTAGCGGGGGGAGAACAGATACGCAGTATTTT
-	TRBV29-1	12	-	TRBJ1-2	CSVVDPGNGYTF	TGCAGCGTCGTGGACCCCGGTAATGGCTACACCTTC
-	TRBV5-6	15	-	TRBJ1-6	CASSGGAWGNSPLHF	TGTGCCAGCAGCGGGGGGGCGTGGGGGAATTCACCCCTCCACTTT
-	TRBV7-7	13	many	TRBJ1-6	CASSLGTGSPLHF	TGTGCTAGCAGCTTAGGAACGGGATCACCCCTCCACTTT
-	TRBV24-1	13	-	TRBJ2-7	CATSDGPSYEQYF	TGTGCCACCAGTGATGGGCCCTCCTACGAGCAGTACTTC
TRBD2	TRBV6-5	15	-	TRBJ2-7	CASNAGTSGSYEQYF	TGTGCCAGCAACGCAGGGACTAGCGGATCTTACGAGCAGTACTTC
-	TRBV29-1	15	-	TRBJ1-1	CSVGLSSSGKSEAFF	TGCAGCGTTGGACTCAGTTCCTCTGGAAAAAGTGAAGCTTTCTTT
-	TRBV2	12	many	TRBJ1-2	CASSEMGYGYTF	TGTGCCAGCAGTGAAATGGGTTATGGCTACACCTTC
-	TRBV7-2	14	many	TRBJ2-7	CASSNNQGIYEQYF	TGTGCCAGCAGCAACAACCAGGGGATCTACGAGCAGTACTTC
-	TRBV5-1	16	many	TRBJ1-3	CASSLEWQGSGNTIYF	TGCGCCAGCAGCTTGGAGTGGCAGGGCTCTGGAAACACCATATATTTT
-	TRBV20-1	15	few	TRBJ1-5	CSARAGGPSNQPQHF	TGCAGTGCTAGAGCGGGGGGGCCGAGCAATCAGCCCCAGCATTTT
TRBD1	TRBV9	20	many	TRBJ1-6	CASSPQRGPRIRRGNSPLHF	TGTGCCAGCAGCCCCCAAAGGGGGCCGAGAATTCGGCGGGGAAATTCACCCCTCCACTTT
-	TRBV25-1	14	-	TRBJ1-1	CASIQWGAYTEAFF	TGTGCCAGCATACAATGGGGTGCGTACACTGAAGCTTTCTTT
TRBD1	TRBV28	15	-	TRBJ1-4	CASMRGLATNEKLFF	TGTGCCAGCATGAGGGGGCTTGCAACTAATGAAAAACTGTTTTTT
-	TRBV11-1	16	-	TRBJ2-6	CASSLFPGSGANVLTF	TGTGCCAGCAGCTTATTTCCAGGGAGTGGGGCCAACGTCCTGACTTTC